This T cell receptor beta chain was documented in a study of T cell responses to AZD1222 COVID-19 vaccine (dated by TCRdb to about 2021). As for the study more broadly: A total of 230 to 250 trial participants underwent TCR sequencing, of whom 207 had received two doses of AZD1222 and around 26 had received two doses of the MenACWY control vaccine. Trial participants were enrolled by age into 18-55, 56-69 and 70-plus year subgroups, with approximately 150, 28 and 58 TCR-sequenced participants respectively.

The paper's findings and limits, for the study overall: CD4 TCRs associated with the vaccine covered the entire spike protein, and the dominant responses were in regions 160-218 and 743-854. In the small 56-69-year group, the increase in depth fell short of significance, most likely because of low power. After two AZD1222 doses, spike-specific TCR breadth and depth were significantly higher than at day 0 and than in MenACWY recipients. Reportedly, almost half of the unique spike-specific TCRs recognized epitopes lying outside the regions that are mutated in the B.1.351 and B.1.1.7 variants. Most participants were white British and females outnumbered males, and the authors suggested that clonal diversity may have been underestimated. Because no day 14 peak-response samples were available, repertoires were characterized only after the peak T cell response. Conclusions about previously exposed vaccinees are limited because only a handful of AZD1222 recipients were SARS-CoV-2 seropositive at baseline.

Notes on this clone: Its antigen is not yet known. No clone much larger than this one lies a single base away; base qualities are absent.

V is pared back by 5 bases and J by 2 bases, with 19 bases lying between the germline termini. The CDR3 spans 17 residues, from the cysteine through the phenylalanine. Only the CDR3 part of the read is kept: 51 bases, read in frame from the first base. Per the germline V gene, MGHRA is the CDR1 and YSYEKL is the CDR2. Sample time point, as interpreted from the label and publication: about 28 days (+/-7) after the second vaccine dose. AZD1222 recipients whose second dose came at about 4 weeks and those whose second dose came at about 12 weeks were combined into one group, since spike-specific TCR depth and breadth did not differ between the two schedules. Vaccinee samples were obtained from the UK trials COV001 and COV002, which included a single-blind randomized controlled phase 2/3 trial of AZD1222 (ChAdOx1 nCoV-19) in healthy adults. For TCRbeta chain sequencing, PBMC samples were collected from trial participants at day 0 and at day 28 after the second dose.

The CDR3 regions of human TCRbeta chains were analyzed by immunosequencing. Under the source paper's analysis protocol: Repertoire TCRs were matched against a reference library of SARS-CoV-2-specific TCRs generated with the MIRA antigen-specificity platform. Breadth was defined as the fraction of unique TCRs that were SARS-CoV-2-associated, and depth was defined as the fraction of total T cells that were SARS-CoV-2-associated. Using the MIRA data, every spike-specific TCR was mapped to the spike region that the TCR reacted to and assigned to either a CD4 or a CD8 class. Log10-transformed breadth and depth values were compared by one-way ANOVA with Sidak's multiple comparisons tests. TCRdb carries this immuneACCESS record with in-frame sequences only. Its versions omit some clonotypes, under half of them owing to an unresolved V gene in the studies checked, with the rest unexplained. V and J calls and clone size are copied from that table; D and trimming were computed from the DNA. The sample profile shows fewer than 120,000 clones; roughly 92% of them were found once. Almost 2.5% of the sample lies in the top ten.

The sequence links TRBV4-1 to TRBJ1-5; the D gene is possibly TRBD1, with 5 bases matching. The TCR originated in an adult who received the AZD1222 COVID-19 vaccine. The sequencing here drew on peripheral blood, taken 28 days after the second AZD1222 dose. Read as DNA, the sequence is TGCGCCAGCAGCGAGGGGCGGAACATCTATGGCAATCAGCCCCAGCATTTT. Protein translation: CASSEGRNIYGNQPQHF.